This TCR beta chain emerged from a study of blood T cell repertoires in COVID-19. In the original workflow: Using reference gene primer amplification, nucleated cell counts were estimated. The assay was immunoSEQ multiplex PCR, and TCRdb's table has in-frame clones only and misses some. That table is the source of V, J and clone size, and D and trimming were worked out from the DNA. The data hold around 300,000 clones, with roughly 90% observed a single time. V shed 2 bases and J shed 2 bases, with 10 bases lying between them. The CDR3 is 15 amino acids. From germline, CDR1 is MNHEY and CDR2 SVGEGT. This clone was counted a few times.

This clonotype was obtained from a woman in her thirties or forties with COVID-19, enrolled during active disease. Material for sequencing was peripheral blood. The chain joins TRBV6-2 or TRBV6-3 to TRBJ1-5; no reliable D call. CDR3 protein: CASSYGDFGNQPQHF. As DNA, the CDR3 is TGTGCCAGCAGTTACGGAGATTTCGGCAATCAGCCCCAGCATTTT.